These T cell receptor beta chains were read from a single sample in a study of STAT3 mutations in large granular lymphocyte leukemia. Clones were read by immunoSEQ multiplex PCR, and TCRdb kept only the in-frame ones, dropping some. The sample has tens of thousands of clones, over 75% seen once. Input material: PBMCs. The source of these receptors is a human donor with T large granular lymphocyte leukemia. Some clones in this sample may be carry-over from other donors' samples. Both conserved end residues are part of each CDR3. D genes are given only for firm matches. Not every row has a clone size; where given, it reads once, few, many or a size class.

abundance	len	d_gene	v_gene	j_gene	CDR3nt	CDR3aa
once	14	TRBD1	TRBV5-6	TRBJ2-2	TGTGCCAGCAGTTTCGGGACAGGGCTCGGGGAGCTGTTTTTT	CASSFGTGLGELFF
-	18	TRBD2	TRBV15	TRBJ2-5	TGTGCCACCAGCAGATACACGACTAGCGGAGACAGCGAAGAGACCCAGTACTTC	CATSRYTTSGDSEETQYF
-	12	-	TRBV4-1	TRBJ2-2	TGCGCCAGCAGCCACTTAACCGGGGAGCTGTTTTTT	CASSHLTGELFF
-	13	-	TRBV18	TRBJ2-5	TGTGCCAGCTCACCAGGGGTGGACGAGACCCAGTACTTC	CASSPGVDETQYF
-	15	-	TRBV7-9	TRBJ1-2	TGTGCCAGCAGCCAATCTGGACAGTCGAACTATGGCTACACCTTC	CASSQSGQSNYGYTF
-	16	-	TRBV7-9	TRBJ2-3	TGTGCCAGCAGCGAAGGCCAAACAAGCCGCACAGATACGCAGTATTTT	CASSEGQTSRTDTQYF
-	15	TRBD1	TRBV5-1	TRBJ1-2	TGCGCCAGCAGCCAGGGACAGCCGCCGAGATATGGCTACACCTTC	CASSQGQPPRYGYTF
-	18	TRBD1	TRBV7-9	TRBJ2-6	TGTGCCAGCACGTTCGACAGGGTTTTGACCTCTGGGGCCAACGTCCTGACTTTC	CASTFDRVLTSGANVLTF
once	16	TRBD2	TRBV5-4	TRBJ2-3	TGTGCCAGCAGCGGGGGGGGGACTAGGTCCACAGATACGCAGTATTTT	CASSGGGTRSTDTQYF
-	12	-	TRBV28	TRBJ1-5	TGTGCCAGCAGTGGTAGCAATCAGCCCCAGCATTTT	CASSGSNQPQHF
-	17	-	TRBV4-2	TRBJ2-6	TGTGCCAGCAGCCCCCTGCTTAGCCGCTCTGGGGCCAACGTCCTGACTTTC	CASSPLLSRSGANVLTF
-	17	-	TRBV28	TRBJ2-3	TGTGCCAGCGGTGGCAACAGGAGGGGGACGAAAACAGATACGCAGTATTTT	CASGGNRRGTKTDTQYF
-	16	-	TRBV5-1	TRBJ2-2	TGCGCCAGCAGCTTGGTAGGCAGGAGGGGTGCCGGGGAGCTGTTTTTT	CASSLVGRRGAGELFF
-	14	-	TRBV10-3	TRBJ2-1	TGTGCCATCAGTTATCTAGGACCTTACAATGAGCAGTTCTTC	CAISYLGPYNEQFF
-	15	-	TRBV6-5	TRBJ1-2	TGTGCCAGCAGTTACTCGGGGGTTCCGGGCTATGGCTACACCTTC	CASSYSGVPGYGYTF
-	16	TRBD1	TRBV10-2	TRBJ1-5	TGCGCCAGCAGTAAGGGGACAGTCTATAGCAATCAGCCCCAGCATTTT	CASSKGTVYSNQPQHF
-	12	-	TRBV29-1	TRBJ2-4	TGCAGCGCTCGACTGGACAAAAACATTCAGTACTTC	CSARLDKNIQYF
-	16	TRBD2	TRBV6-6	TRBJ2-5	TGTGCCAGCAGTTACTTGGGCGGGGGGGCCAGGGAGACCCAGTACTTC	CASSYLGGGARETQYF
few	13	-	TRBV28	TRBJ2-7	TGTGCCAGCAGGAGGGGGGGCGTTTACGAGCAGTACTTC	CASRRGGVYEQYF
-	13	-	TRBV4-1	TRBJ1-1	TGCGCCAGCAGCCAGGCCCAGAGAACTGAAGCTTTCTTT	CASSQAQRTEAFF
-	10	-	TRBV20-1	TRBJ2-5	TGCAGCAGGCAGAGGGAGACCCAGTACTTC	CSRQRETQYF
-	16	-	TRBV5-8	TRBJ1-6	TGTGCCAGCAGCATCCAGTGGAGCTCCTATAATTCACCCCTCCACTTT	CASSIQWSSYNSPLHF